Here is one T cell receptor (beta chain) with its context. This sample was taken from a study of blood T cells in healthy people across ages. The use of a sample-barcoded 5' primer and a J-beta primer mix characterized a second PCR of roughly 7 to 12 cycles. One entry per CDR3 protein, called by TCRdb with MiXCR from the 5' RACE reads. The table lists 1 million or so distinct CDR3 sequences, over 35% of them singletons. The CDR3 has 17 amino acids. The trim removed 2 bases at V and 6 bases at J, leaving 10 bases unmatched. CDR1 MNHEY and CDR2 SMNVEV come from the germline V gene (reference sequence). The sequence was collected from a woman aged 55-70 years in good health. The rearrangement links TRBV27 to TRBJ2-2, with 9 bases that match TRBD2. The sequenced sample consisted of blood. The CDR3 is CASSLAGQAGGPGELFF. As DNA, the CDR3 is TGTGCCAGCAGTTTAGCCGGACAGGCGGGAGGGCCCGGGGAGCTGTTTTTT.